This T cell receptor (beta chain) was documented in a study of T-cell memory formation after mild COVID-19. Study observations and caveats: The CD4+ clones that contracted clustered mainly within CM and EM, and the CD8+ clones concentrated in EMRA.

On this clonotype itself: Its antigen is not identified.

TCRdb itself ran the 5' RACE reads through MiXCR, one entry per CDR3 protein. The sample has fewer than 400,000 distinct CDR3 sequences, roughly 13% seen once; the top ten hold about a fifth. Specimen: PBMCs or a T cell subset sorted from them (not recorded which). The sequence was obtained from a man aged 18-30 years who had mild COVID-19 (a few samples of this study predate the infection). Cell type and time point are not known.

CDR3: CARRYEQYV. The CDR3 DNA reads as TGTGCCAGGAGATACGAGCAGTACGTC. The chain recombines TRBV25-1 with TRBJ2-7, with D hard to call. Germline V gene sequence: CDR1 MGHDK, CDR2 SYGVNS. CDR3 length equals 9 residues. The ends were cut back, 9 bases at V and 4 bases at J, with 4 bases in the middle.